The next 7 T cell receptor beta chains were all read from a single sample in a study of regulatory T cells in long-lasting Graves disease (dated by TCRdb to about 2021). Taken with the paper, the label for time point translates to: newly diagnosed GD, antithyroid drugs for less than 3 months. For both TCR sequencing and RNA sequencing, RNA was extracted from PBMCs using TRIzol. The library was made by multiplex PCR. The reads were generated on an Illumina HiSeq 4000. To build TCR beta libraries, CDR3 regions were amplified by Arm-PCR using iRepertoire HTBI primers. TCRdb passed the public sequencing reads through fastp at Q25 and MiXCR, retaining productive beta sequences. Records with the same CDR3 protein are collapsed into one entry carrying the most frequent genes and DNA. The sample table holds a few hundred thousand distinct CDR3 sequences, of which 12% to 15% were seen once. The ten largest clones add up to roughly 18% of the sample.

The same sample was also studied in work on T cells in Graves' hyperthyroidism and ophthalmopathy.

Sequenced material: peripheral blood mononuclear cells (PBMCs), taken at new diagnosis, from a patient treated with antithyroid drugs. These receptor sequences come from a woman between 45 and 60 years old with Graves disease. Donor details come from another sample of the same person, matched by shared clones.

In its sample, this clonotype was seen a few times. CDR3 region: CSAPLPGWFQEQYF. The CDR3 DNA is TGCAGTGCCCCATTACCCGGGTGGTTTCAGGAGCAGTACTTC. V and J are TRBV20-1 and TRBJ2-7, with D unclear. Trimming shortened V by 6 bases and J by 7 bases, and 22 bases separated the two germline ends. CDR3 length: 14 amino acids. The germline gives CDR1 DFQATT, CDR2 SNEGSKA (reference sequence).

This chain's CDR3 is CSAERQPSGTYEQYF. The DNA for the CDR3 is TGCAGTGCCGAACGTCAGCCTAGCGGGACCTACGAGCAGTACTTC. This chain connects TRBV20-1 to TRBJ2-7; TRBD2 agrees at 9 bases. The germline CDR1 and CDR2 sequences are DFQATT and SNEGSKA (reference sequence). Losses at the gene ends were 6 bases for V and 2 bases for J; bases not matched to a gene: 11. This CDR3 is built from 15 residues.

In regard to this clonotype: A much larger clone differs by one base, so this may be a read error. The chain uses TRBV2 and TRBJ1-5, with 9 positions matching TRBD1. The trim removed 3 bases at V and 6 bases at J, leaving 3 bases unmatched. CDR1 and CDR2 from the germline V gene are SNHLY and FYNNEI. This CDR3 region has 14 residues. The CDR3: CASSDQTGGQPQHF. CDR3 sequence (DNA): TGTGCCAGCAGTGACCAGACAGGGGGTCAGCCCCAGCATTTT.

This clonotype was counted at least ten times. V gene TRBV25-1 combines with J gene TRBJ1-5; D is possibly TRBD1 (6 bases). V lost 6 bases and J lost 3, with 15 bases in between. The germline CDR1 and CDR2 sequences are MGHDK and SYGVNS. This CDR3 spans 15 amino acids. In nucleotides, the CDR3 is TGTGCCAGCAGACAGGGCAACGGGGACAATCAGCCCCAGCATTTT. This translates into CASRQGNGDNQPQHF.

This chain joins TRBV7-2 and TRBJ1-1; possible D gene TRBD1, 5 bases. Trimming shortened V by 5 bases and J by 4 bases, and 11 bases separated the two germline ends. Germline CDR1 reads SGHTA; CDR2 reads FQGNSA. The CDR3 has 13 amino acids. The CDR3 loop reads CASSVGRGTEAFF. The CDR3 DNA is TGTGCCAGCAGCGTCGGTAGGGGCACTGAAGCTTTCTTT.

At least ten counts were recorded for this clonotype. V is TRBV2 and J is TRBJ2-2; D not certain. The CDR3 has 15 residues. Germline lookup yields CDR1 SNHLY and CDR2 FYNNEI. Trimming shortened V by 0 bases and J by 6 bases, and 11 bases separated the two germline ends. The CDR3 region is CASSEAPGKAGELFF. DNA for the CDR3: TGTGCCAGCAGTGAAGCACCGGGTAAAGCCGGGGAGCTGTTTTTT.

On this clonotype: A much larger clonotype is one base distant, so this may be a read error. As DNA, the CDR3 is TGTGCCAGCAGTTATGGGGACAGGTTCAACATTCGGTACTTC. Protein product: CASSYGDRFNIRYF. The V and J genes are TRBV6-2 or TRBV6-3 and TRBJ2-4, with 8 nucleotides matching TRBD1. CDR1 is MNHEY and CDR2 is SVGEGT in the germline V gene. This CDR3 spans 14 amino acids.